This TCR beta chain was retrieved from a study of OX40 agonist ivuxolimab in advanced cancers. Background for the entire study: Ivuxolimab, which targeted the costimulatory receptor OX40 (CD134), was an agonistic, fully human IgG2 monoclonal antibody. Intravenous ivuxolimab was administered to patients every 2 weeks at six dose levels: 0.01, 0.1, 0.3, 1.5, 3 and 10 mg/kg. Of the 52 patients in dose escalation, some 20 had hepatocellular carcinoma, some 15 had melanoma, 9 had renal cell carcinoma and 9 had head and neck cancer. In the dose-escalation cohort, approximately 80% of patients were male, and the mean age was approximately 60 years with a range of about 23 to 79. Prior anti-PD-1, anti-PD-L1 or anti-CTLA-4 therapy was permitted, and checkpoint inhibitors had been received by less than 45% of dose-escalation patients. Partial responses occurred in three dose-escalation patients: two with cutaneous melanoma and one with hepatocellular carcinoma. The point of sequencing TCRbeta in the periphery was to test whether ivuxolimab changed TCR sequence diversity and drove clonal T-cell expansion. The paper describes the monotherapy dose-escalation part (N ≈ 52 patients) of the phase I trial of ivuxolimab.

V was cut back by 1 base and J by 6 bases, leaving a gap of 13 bases between them. In the germline V gene, CDR1 corresponds to SGHTA and CDR2 to FQGTGA. There are 14 amino acids in the CDR3, from cysteine to phenylalanine inclusive. The retained sequence is limited to the CDR3, 42 bases, with the frame set at the first base. In the case of this clone: Its antigen target is currently unknown. No much larger clonotype is one base removed from it; base qualities were not supplied.

For sequencing of the TCRbeta CDR3 region, genomic DNA was extracted from the sorted cells. The immunoSEQ Assay was used to sequence the TCRbeta CDR3 regions. In its TCRdb copy, this immuneACCESS table keeps in-frame sequences only and misses some clones. Where compared with another copy, unresolved V genes explain less than half of these, and the others have no known cause. For this sample there are 25,000 to 35,000 clones; about four fifths appear just once. The top ten clonotypes cover 20% to 25% of the sample. Patients with a history of autoimmune disease or receiving systemic immunosuppression were excluded from the trial. Peripheral blood for TCR sequencing was collected from all dose cohorts at baseline, on cycle 4 day 1, and on cycle 7 day 1. Samples came from an open-label, multicenter, first-in-human phase I dose-escalation trial of ivuxolimab. Adults with locally advanced or metastatic melanoma, renal cell carcinoma, hepatocellular carcinoma or head and neck squamous cell carcinoma were enrolled in the trial. Before TCR sequencing, CD4+ T cells and CD8+ T cells from peripheral blood were sorted into separate populations.

Points the paper makes about the study in general: Low levels of normalized T-cell clonal expansion were also seen in some patients who did not respond. Partial responders in the 0.1-3.0 mg/kg groups had among the lowest normalized peripheral clonal expansion, especially among CD8+ T cells. At doses of 0.1 to 3.0 mg/kg, clonal expansion of both CD4+ and CD8+ T cells in blood was seen between baseline and week 6. After ivuxolimab, more expanded clones were found on average in CD8+ T cells than in CD4+ T cells. The antigen specificity of the clonally expanded peripheral T cells was not determined.

The sample here was CD4+ or CD8+ T cells sorted from blood, taken in a trial of the OX40 agonist ivuxolimab. The rearrangement combines TRBV7-3 with TRBJ2-7; a confident D gene designation cannot be given. The sequence came from an adult with an advanced solid tumor such as melanoma, head and neck, liver or kidney cancer. The CDR3 reads CASSLNGWEGEQYF. The nucleotides read TGTGCCAGCAGCTTAAATGGGTGGGAAGGCGAGCAGTACTTC.